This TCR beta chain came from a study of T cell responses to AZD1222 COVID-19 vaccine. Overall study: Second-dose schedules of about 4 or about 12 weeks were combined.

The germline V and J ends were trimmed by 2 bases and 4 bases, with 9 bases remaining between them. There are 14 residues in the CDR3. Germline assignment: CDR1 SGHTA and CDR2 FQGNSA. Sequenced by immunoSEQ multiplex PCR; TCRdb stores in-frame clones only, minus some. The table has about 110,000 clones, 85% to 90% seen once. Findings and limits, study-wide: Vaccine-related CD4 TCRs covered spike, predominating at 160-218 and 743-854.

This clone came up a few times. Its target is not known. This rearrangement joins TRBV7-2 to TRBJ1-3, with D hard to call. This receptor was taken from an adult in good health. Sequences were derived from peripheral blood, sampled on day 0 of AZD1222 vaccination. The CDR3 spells CASSLNMGGNTIYF. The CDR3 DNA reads TGTGCCAGCAGCTTAAATATGGGAGGAAACACCATATATTTT.